What follows are 2 T cell receptor beta chains derived from one specimen sequenced in a study of EBV T-cell therapy then PD-1 blockade in nasopharyngeal carcinoma. For these receptors, no antigen is known. The table came from immunoSEQ multiplex PCR; TCRdb's copy has only in-frame clones and leaves some out. The table has some 20,000 clones, 84% seen once. Documented treatment: AdE1-LMPpoly-expanded autologous EBV-specific T-cell therapy followed by anti-PD-1 nivolumab. The input for sequencing was CD8+ T cells from blood, taken at approximately day 64 from a patient whose treatment included autologous EBV-specific T cells and nivolumab. The receptors were gathered from a middle-aged man with nasopharyngeal carcinoma.

The table lists this clone with a few counts. The rearrangement uses TRBV5-4 and TRBJ2-5; D gene unclear. The germline V gene has CDR1 SGHNT and CDR2 YYREEE (reference sequence). The V and J ends lost 3 bases and 7 bases respectively, with 7 bases between them. The CDR3 has 11 amino acids. The DNA for the CDR3 is TGTGCCAGCAGCTCAAGCAGGACCCAGTACTTC. Translating gives CASSSSRTQYF.

CDR3: CASSFLIGVGYNEQFF. For the CDR3, the DNA is TGTGCCAGCAGTTTCCTCATCGGGGTCGGGTACAATGAGCAGTTCTTC. The chain combines TRBV6-5 with TRBJ2-1; D is perhaps TRBD2 (5 bases). Germline V gene lookup returns CDR1 MNHEY and CDR2 SVGAGI. This CDR3 has 16 residues. V lost 4 bases, J lost 4 bases, and 17 bases lay in between.